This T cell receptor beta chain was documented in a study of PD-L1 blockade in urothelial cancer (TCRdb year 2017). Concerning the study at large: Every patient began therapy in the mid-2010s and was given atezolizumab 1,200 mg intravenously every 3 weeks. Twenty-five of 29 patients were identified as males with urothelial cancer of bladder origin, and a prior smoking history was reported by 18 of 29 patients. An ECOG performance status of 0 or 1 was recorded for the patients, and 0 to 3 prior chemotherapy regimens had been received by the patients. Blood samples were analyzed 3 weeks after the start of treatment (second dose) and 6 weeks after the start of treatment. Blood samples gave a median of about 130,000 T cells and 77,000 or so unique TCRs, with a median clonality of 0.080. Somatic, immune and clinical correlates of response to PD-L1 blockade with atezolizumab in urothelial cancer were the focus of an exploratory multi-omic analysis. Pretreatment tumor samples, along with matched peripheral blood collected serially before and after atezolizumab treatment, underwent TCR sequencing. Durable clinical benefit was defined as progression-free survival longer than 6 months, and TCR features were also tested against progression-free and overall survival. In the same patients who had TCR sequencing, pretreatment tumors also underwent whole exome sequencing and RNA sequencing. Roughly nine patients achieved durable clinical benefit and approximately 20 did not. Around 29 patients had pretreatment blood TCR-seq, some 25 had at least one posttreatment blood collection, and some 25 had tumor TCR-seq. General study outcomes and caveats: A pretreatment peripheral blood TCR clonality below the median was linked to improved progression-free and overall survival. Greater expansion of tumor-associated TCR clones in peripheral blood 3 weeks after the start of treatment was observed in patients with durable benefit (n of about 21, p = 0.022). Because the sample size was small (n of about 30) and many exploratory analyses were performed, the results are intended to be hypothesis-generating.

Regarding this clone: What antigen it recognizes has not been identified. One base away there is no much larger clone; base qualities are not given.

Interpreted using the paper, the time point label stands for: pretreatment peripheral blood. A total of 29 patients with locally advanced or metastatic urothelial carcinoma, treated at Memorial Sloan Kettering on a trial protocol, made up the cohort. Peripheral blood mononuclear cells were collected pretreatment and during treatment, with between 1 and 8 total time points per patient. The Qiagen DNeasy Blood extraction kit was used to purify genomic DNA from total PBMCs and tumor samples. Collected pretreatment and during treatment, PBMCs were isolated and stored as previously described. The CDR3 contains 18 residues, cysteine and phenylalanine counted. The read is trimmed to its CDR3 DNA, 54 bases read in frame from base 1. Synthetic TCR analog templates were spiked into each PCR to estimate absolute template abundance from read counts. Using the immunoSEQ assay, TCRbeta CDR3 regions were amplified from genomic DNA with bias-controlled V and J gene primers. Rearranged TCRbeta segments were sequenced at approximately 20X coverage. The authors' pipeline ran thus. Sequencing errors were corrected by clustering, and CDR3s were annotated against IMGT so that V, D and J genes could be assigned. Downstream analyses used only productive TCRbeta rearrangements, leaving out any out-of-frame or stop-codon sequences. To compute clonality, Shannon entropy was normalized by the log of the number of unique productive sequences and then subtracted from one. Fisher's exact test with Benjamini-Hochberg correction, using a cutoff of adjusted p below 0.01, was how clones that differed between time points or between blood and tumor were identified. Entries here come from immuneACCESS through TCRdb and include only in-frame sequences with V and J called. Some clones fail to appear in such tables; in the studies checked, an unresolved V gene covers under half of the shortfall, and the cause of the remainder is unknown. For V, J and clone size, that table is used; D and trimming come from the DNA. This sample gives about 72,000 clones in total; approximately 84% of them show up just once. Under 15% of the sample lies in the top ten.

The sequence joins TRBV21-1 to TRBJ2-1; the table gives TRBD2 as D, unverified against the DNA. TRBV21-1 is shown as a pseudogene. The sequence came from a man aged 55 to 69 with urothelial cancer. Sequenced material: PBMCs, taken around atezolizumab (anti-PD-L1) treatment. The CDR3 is CASSKGLLMGGPFNEQFF. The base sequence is TGTGCCAGCAGCAAAGGCCTCTTAATGGGGGGGCCCTTCAATGAGCAGTTCTTC.